The clone carrying this T cell receptor beta chain was recorded many times. Alpha- and beta-chain coverage of first-strand cDNA came from TRAV- and TRBV-specific primers. Amplification, which lasted approximately 20 PCR cycles, used a constant-region primer and V-primer adapter to amplify TCRs. TCRdb itself ran the reads through MiXCR, one entry per CDR3 protein. The sample lists tens of thousands of distinct CDR3 sequences; 31% were seen once. The time point denotes: before trial treatment. The sample belongs to a study of low-dose radiotherapy and immunotherapy resistance in tumors. Study overall: Cohort 1 was given 0.5 Gy per fraction every 2 weeks, for 6.5 Gy total. Nivolumab was given to patients as a 240 mg flat dose every two weeks, and ipilimumab at 1 mg/kg every six weeks. Both were delivered intravenously. Patients' oral aspirin dose was 300 mg daily across four cycles from cycle 1 day 1.

This CDR3 has 12 residues. The V end was cut by 8 bases, the J end by 8 bases, with 10 bases between. Germline V gene lookup returns CDR1 SEHNR and CDR2 FQNEAQ (reference sequence). The sequence came from a female donor with ovarian cancer. The sample here was PBMCs, taken before treatment. The chain joins TRBV7-9 to TRBJ1-6, with D unresolved. The CDR3 here is CASHLGDSPLHF. CDR3 DNA sequence: TGTGCCAGCCACTTGGGCGATTCACCCCTCCACTTT.